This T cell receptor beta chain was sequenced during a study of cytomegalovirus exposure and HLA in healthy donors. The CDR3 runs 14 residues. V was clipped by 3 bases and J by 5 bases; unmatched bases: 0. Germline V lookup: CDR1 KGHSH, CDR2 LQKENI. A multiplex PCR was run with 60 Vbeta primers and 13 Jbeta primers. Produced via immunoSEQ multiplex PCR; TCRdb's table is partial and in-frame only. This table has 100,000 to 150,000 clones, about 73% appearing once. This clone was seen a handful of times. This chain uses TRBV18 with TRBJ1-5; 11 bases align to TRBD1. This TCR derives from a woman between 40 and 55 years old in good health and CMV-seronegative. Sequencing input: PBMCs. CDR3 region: CASSPGQGDQPQHF. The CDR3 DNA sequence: TGTGCCAGCTCACCGGGACAGGGGGATCAGCCCCAGCATTTT.